This TCR beta chain was observed in a study of T-cell memory formation after mild COVID-19. V lost 4 bases and J lost 2, with 12 bases in between. Germline V gene sequence: CDR1 MRHNA, CDR2 SNTAGT. The CDR3 sequence is 15 residues long. TCRdb re-analysed the 5' RACE reads in MiXCR, keeping a single row per CDR3 protein. The sample has about 320,000 distinct CDR3 sequences, over 11% seen once. Only a few counts were recorded for this clonotype. The chain links TRBV6-4 to TRBJ2-1, with a possible D match to TRBD1 (5 bases). This TCR was recovered from a man aged 18 to 29 who had mild COVID-19 (a few samples of this study predate the infection). Cell type and time point are not known. Material: PBMCs or a T cell subset sorted from them (not recorded which). The CDR3 bases are TGTGCCAGCAGTGCCCAAGGGGCGGCCTACAATGAGCAGTTCTTC. This codes for CASSAQGAAYNEQFF.